One sample yielded the 12 T cell receptor beta chains listed below, sequenced in a study of CD8+CD57+ T cells in acquired aplastic anemia. Both TCR beta VDJ combination and CDR3 sequence profiling were carried out. Genomic DNA was the template for this profiling. TCRdb re-derived calls from the reads in MiXCR, one entry per CDR3 protein. The sample lists some 220,000 distinct CDR3 sequences, about a third occurring once. The sequenced material came from sorted CD4+, CD8+, or CD8+CD57+ T cells (not recorded which) from PBMCs. Receptors were obtained from a human donor in good health, serving as a control.

The V gene is TRBV20-1, the J gene TRBJ2-1, with 15 bases identical to TRBD2. The germline V gene encodes CDR1 DFQATT and CDR2 SNEGSKA (reference sequence). The CDR3 length is 17 residues. V was clipped by 3 bases and J by 2 bases; unmatched bases: 5. For the CDR3, the DNA is TGCAGTGCTAGGCCCGGGACTAGCGGGAGGACCTACAATGAGCAGTTCTTC. This translates into CSARPGTSGRTYNEQFF.

This chain joins TRBV29-1 and TRBJ1-2; no clear D gene. Trimming cost V 4 bases and J 8 bases, with 11 bases left between them. The CDR3 totals 11 residues. The V gene's germline CDR1 is SQVTM and CDR2 ANQGSEA. In nucleotides, the CDR3 is TGCAGCGTTGGAGGCGTCGGGGGCTACACCTTC. This encodes CSVGGVGGYTF.

This clonotype was counted many times. This chain connects TRBV29-1 to TRBJ1-1, with D possibly being TRBD1 (5 bases). V lost 5 bases, J lost 4 bases, and 14 bases lay in between. This CDR3 has 13 amino acids. CDR1 SQVTM and CDR2 ANQGSEA come from the germline V gene. The CDR3 DNA is TGCAGCGTTCAAAGTGGAAGGGGCACTGAAGCTTTCTTT. Translation: CSVQSGRGTEAFF.

This clonotype was detected ten times or more. This sequence joins TRBV5-1 and TRBJ2-3; D is perhaps TRBD1 (5 bases). Per the germline V gene, CDR1 is SGHRS and CDR2 is YFSETQ. Trimming stripped 0 bases from V and 1 base from J, with 6 bases between. CDR3 length: 14 residues. CDR3 coding DNA: TGCGCCAGCAGCTTGGAACAGGGCACAGATACGCAGTATTTT. Translated, it gives CASSLEQGTDTQYF.

The chain uses TRBV5-1 and TRBJ1-3, with D perhaps matching TRBD1 (5 bases). The germline V gene has CDR1 SGHRS and CDR2 YFSETQ. V lost 3 bases and J lost 0, with 13 bases in between. CDR3 length: 16 amino acids. The CDR3 nucleotides are TGCGCCAGCAGCTCCGGGGGGTCCTTCTCTGGAAACACCATATATTTT. Protein sequence: CASSSGGSFSGNTIYF.

In the case of this clonotype: This may stem from a read error, because a much larger clone lies one nucleotide away. J is TRBJ1-3 and V is TRBV29-1; D is perhaps TRBD1 (6 bases). Germline V lookup: CDR1 SQVTM, CDR2 ANQGSEA. Trimming took off 7 bases at V and 9 bases at J, with 25 bases between the two ends. The CDR3 has 15 amino acids. The CDR3 DNA reads as TGCAGCGCCCGGTGGGGATGGGGGGCGGAAACCACCATATATTTT. Protein sequence: CSARWGWGAETTIYF.

This clonotype was observed many times. This sequence joins TRBV7-2 and TRBJ2-5; tentatively, D is TRBD1 or TRBD2 (7 bases each). The V end was cut by 5 bases, the J end by 2 bases, with 18 bases between. Germline assignment: CDR1 SGHTA and CDR2 FQGNSA. The length of the CDR3 is 16 residues. The CDR3 reads CASSLSLQGGQETQYF. CDR3 DNA sequence: TGTGCCAGCAGCCTTAGTCTCCAGGGGGGGCAAGAGACCCAGTACTTC.

The gene calls are TRBV15 and TRBJ2-7, with TRBD1 matching 7 bases. The V and J ends lost 4 bases and 0 bases, in that order; junction bases with no gene match: 6. Germline-derived CDR1 and CDR2 are LNHNV and YYDKDF (reference sequence). The CDR3 totals 15 residues. In nucleotides, the CDR3 is TGTGCCACCAGCATAGCCCGGGACAGCTCCTACGAGCAGTACTTC. Translation: CATSIARDSSYEQYF.

Worth noting for this clonotype: The junction and the germline gene differ at one end; a read error may be behind it. V usage is TRBV19 and J usage is TRBJ2-5; D is unresolved. The CDR3 contains 8 residues. Germline V gives CDR1 LNHDA, CDR2 SQIVND (reference sequence). CDR3 nucleotide sequence: TGTGCCAGTAGTAGCGGTGACTTC. Translation gives CASSSGDF.

In this sample, this clonotype turned up a few times. The chain combines TRBV4-1 with TRBJ2-7; D gene unclear. Trimming left V 1 base short and J 0 bases short, with 10 bases between. Germline CDR1 MGHRA, CDR2 YSYEKL. The CDR3 consists of 15 residues. CDR3 sequence (DNA): TGCGCCAGCAGCCAAGTTGAACTGGGCTCCTACGAGCAGTACTTC. Amino acid sequence: CASSQVELGSYEQYF.

This clonotype was counted at least ten times. The chain couples TRBV5-1 to TRBJ2-7, with 7 bases identical to TRBD1. J gave up 4 bases and V 3 bases, and 1 base lay outside the gene matches. CDR3 length equals 12 residues. Germline CDR1 reads SGHRS; CDR2 reads YFSETQ. Here the CDR3 reads CASSWDSYEQYF. DNA of the CDR3: TGCGCCAGCAGCTGGGACAGTTACGAGCAGTACTTC. The full variable domain, rest sourced from reference TRBV5-1 and TRBJ2-7, is KAGVTQTPRYLIKTRGQQVTLSCSPISGHRSVSWYQQTPGQGLQFLFEYFSETQRNKGNFPGRFSGRQFSNSRSEMNVSTLELGDSALYLCASSWDSYEQYFGPGTRLTVT.

The chain has TRBV6-1 and TRBJ1-1; a possible D gene is TRBD1 (6 bases). Trimming cost V 9 bases and J 0 bases, with 14 bases left between them. This CDR3 region has 14 residues. The germline gives CDR1 MNHNS, CDR2 SASEGT. CDR3 in DNA: TGTGCCAGTGAAACCGGGACACTGAACACTGAAGCTTTCTTT. Amino acids: CASETGTLNTEAFF.